Each of the 29 T cell receptor beta chains below was sequenced from the same sample in a study of spatial heterogeneity in lung cancer (dated by TCRdb to the late 2010s). This specimen's time point label, per the study, means: sample taken at primary tumor resection. The library came from 5' RACE. Sequenced using a NextSeq 500. The public reads were reprocessed in TCRdb via fastp at Q25 and MiXCR, keeping in-frame beta chains. Each entry merges the rows of one CDR3 protein and shows their most common DNA and genes. Present in this sample are some 83,000 distinct CDR3 sequences, under 8.5% of which were seen just once. The ten largest make up almost 7% of the sample. This specimen consisted of PBMCs, obtained at surgery. These receptors were obtained from a male donor with early-stage non-small cell lung cancer.

This clonotype was counted only a few times. The rearrangement uses TRBV12-3 or TRBV12-4 and TRBJ1-1, with D unresolved. With 0 bases removed from V and 7 bases from J, the gap between germline ends came to 9 bases. The CDR3 has 13 residues. CDR3 loop: CASSLATASEAFF. Written as DNA, the CDR3 is TGTGCCAGCAGTTTAGCGACGGCGAGTGAAGCTTTCTTT.

V gene TRBV4-3 combines with J gene TRBJ1-4; TRBD1 aligns across 8 bases. The germline V gene encodes CDR1 LGHNA and CDR2 YSLEER. Trimming removed 4 bases from V and 4 bases from J; junction bases left unmatched: 8. This CDR3 region has 16 residues. CDR3 DNA: TGCGCCAGCAGCCGGACCAGGGGGCGGAATAATGAAAAACTGTTTTTT. Its protein is CASSRTRGRNNEKLFF.

This clonotype has ten or more counts. V and J are TRBV4-1 and TRBJ1-6, with a tentative D call TRBD1 (5 bases). The CDR3 loop spans 14 amino acids. V was pared by 3 bases and J by 9 bases, with 12 bases between. Germline CDR1 and CDR2: MGHRA and YSYEKL. In DNA, the CDR3 is TGCGCCAGCAGCCACACAGGTACCGGTTCACCCCTCCACTTT. This translates into CASSHTGTGSPLHF.

This clonotype showed up just a few times. The V call is TRBV4-2, the J call TRBJ1-2; D remains ambiguous. The CDR3 is made up of 16 amino acids. The germline V and J ends were trimmed by 0 bases and 5 bases, with 16 bases remaining between them. Per germline, CDR1 LGHNA and CDR2 YNFKEQ. CDR3 sequence reads: CASSQDAAPGGYGYTF. Here the CDR3 DNA reads TGTGCCAGCAGCCAAGATGCGGCACCAGGAGGGTATGGCTACACCTTC.

The CDR3 spells CASRTRDSLYILYF. Here the CDR3 DNA reads TGCGCCAGCAGAACCCGGGACAGTCTCTATATCCTATATTTT. The rearrangement links TRBV4-1 to TRBJ1-3; 7 bases agree with TRBD1. Looked up from germline, CDR1 is MGHRA and CDR2 is YSYEKL. CDR3 length equals 14 residues. V dropped 6 bases and J dropped 14; count of bases not matched to a gene: 16.

With respect to this clonotype: Likely a read error: the CDR3 ends without its conserved phenylalanine or tryptophan. The DNA for the CDR3 is TGCGCCAGCAGCCACCGACAGGGGTACGAGCAGTACCTC. Protein sequence: CASSHRQGYEQYL. V gene TRBV5-1 combines with J gene TRBJ2-7, with TRBD1 matching 8 bases. Germline CDR1 is SGHRS and CDR2 is YFSETQ. CDR3 size: 13 residues. The junction had 4 bases not matched to a gene; V was cut back by 4 bases and J by 4 bases.

This clonotype was observed at least ten times. V is TRBV20-1 and J is TRBJ2-6; 14 bases match TRBD2. After removal of 6 bases from V and 2 bases from J, the junction contained 3 bases not matched to a gene. The CDR3 length is 16 residues. Germline CDR1 DFQATT, CDR2 SNEGSKA (reference sequence). CDR3 DNA sequence: TGCAGTGCCCCGACTAGCGGGAGGGCTGGGGCCAACGTCCTGACTTTC. Translated: CSAPTSGRAGANVLTF.

This clonotype was seen repeatedly, ten times or more. The rearrangement links TRBV3-1 to TRBJ1-5, with D hard to call. Germline CDR1 LGHDT, CDR2 YNNKEL (reference sequence). The CDR3 length is 15 residues. V was pared by 4 bases and J by 1 base, with 11 bases between. DNA for the CDR3: TGTGCCAGCAGCCCCGGGAGGGCGAGCAATCAGCCCCAGCATTTT. It yields the protein CASSPGRASNQPQHF.

This chain uses TRBV7-9 with TRBJ1-1; D remains unclear. Trimming left V 4 bases short and J 7 bases short, with 7 bases between. Germline lookup yields CDR1 SEHNR and CDR2 FQNEAQ (reference sequence). This CDR3 spans 11 amino acids. CDR3 amino acids: CASSSPLEAFF. As DNA, the CDR3 is TGTGCCAGCAGCTCGCCCCTTGAAGCTTTCTTT.

This clonotype appeared a few times. The V and J genes are TRBV4-1 and TRBJ1-2; D perhaps matches TRBD1 (5 bases). Per germline, CDR1 MGHRA and CDR2 YSYEKL. V was trimmed by 3 bases and J by 4 bases, leaving 15 bases between them. The CDR3 has 15 amino acids. The CDR3 bases are TGCGCCAGCAGCCACGCCCCGGGGGGAAGCTATGGCTACACCTTC. Translation gives CASSHAPGGSYGYTF.

This clonotype was counted at least ten times. The rearrangement links TRBV10-3 to TRBJ2-3; D may correspond to TRBD1 or TRBD2 (5 bases each). The CDR3 has 15 amino acids. V was shortened by 10 bases and J by 0 bases, with 17 bases between the two germline ends. The V gene's germline CDR1 is ENHRY and CDR2 SYGVKD. CDR3 amino acids: CATRGPDTSTDTQYF. The CDR3 DNA reads as TGTGCCACTCGGGGACCCGATACTAGCACAGATACGCAGTATTTT.

This clonotype was seen more than once but under ten times. The chain is built from TRBV19 and TRBJ2-2; TRBD1 might be the D (5 bases). Germline lookup yields CDR1 LNHDA and CDR2 SQIVND (reference sequence). Trimming stripped 3 bases from V and 1 base from J, with 9 bases between. The CDR3 loop spans 15 amino acids. CDR3 sequence reads: CASSMRQGNTGELFF. In DNA form, the CDR3 reads TGTGCCAGTAGTATGCGTCAGGGGAACACCGGGGAGCTGTTTTTT.

This clonotype was detected ten times or more. The rearrangement uses TRBV20-1 and TRBJ1-1, with 8 bases identical to TRBD1. The CDR3 has 14 amino acids. With 0 bases clipped from V and 4 bases from J, the junction kept 4 bases outside the gene matches. The germline CDR1 and CDR2 sequences are DFQATT and SNEGSKA (reference sequence). The CDR3 nucleotides are TGCAGTGCTAGAGACCTCAGGGGGCTCACTGAAGCTTTCTTT. Translated: CSARDLRGLTEAFF.

This clonotype has only a few counts. The chain carries TRBV19 and TRBJ1-1; TRBD1 is a possible D gene (5 bases). This CDR3 is 14 amino acids long. Germline CDR1 LNHDA, CDR2 SQIVND (reference sequence). Trimming pared 3 bases from V and 6 bases from J, leaving 14 bases between. CDR3 amino acids: CASSIGTTRAEAFF. The CDR3 DNA reads as TGTGCCAGTAGTATCGGGACCACACGAGCTGAAGCTTTCTTT.

This clonotype ranks as medium-sized. V gene TRBV4-1 combines with J gene TRBJ2-7, with no clear D. The V end was cut by 2 bases, the J end by 1 base, with 9 bases between. The germline V gene encodes CDR1 MGHRA and CDR2 YSYEKL. This CDR3 has 14 amino acids. The CDR3 is CASSQRKGSYEQYF. DNA for the CDR3: TGCGCCAGCAGCCAAAGAAAAGGGTCCTACGAGCAGTACTTC.

This clonotype was picked up many times. The chain joins TRBV20-1 to TRBJ2-7, with 11 positions matching TRBD2. The V gene's germline CDR1 is DFQATT and CDR2 SNEGSKA (reference sequence). V trimming: 2 bases; J trimming: 1 base; junction bases outside the gene matches: 7. The CDR3 runs to 16 residues. The CDR3, as DNA: TGCAGTGCTAGATGGCTAGCGGGAGGCCAATCCTACGAGCAGTACTTC. As protein: CSARWLAGGQSYEQYF.

This clonotype was seen repeatedly, ten times or more. The V and J genes are TRBV5-1 and TRBJ1-5; D call uncertain. V was shortened by 4 bases and J by 3 bases, with 11 bases between the two germline ends. The length of the CDR3 is 14 residues. Looked up from germline, CDR1 is SGHRS and CDR2 is YFSETQ. The DNA of the CDR3 is TGCGCCAGCAGCGAAGACACGGCCAATCAGCCCCAGCATTTT. It specifies CASSEDTANQPQHF.

This clonotype was recorded at least ten times. This rearrangement joins TRBV28 to TRBJ2-4; no clear D gene. V was cut by 5 bases and J by 2 bases, with 13 bases left in between. The length of the CDR3 is 15 residues. Germline CDR1 is MDHEN and CDR2 is SYDVKM. CDR3 residues: CASSPTRTSKNIQYF. CDR3 nucleotides: TGTGCCAGCAGTCCAACCCGGACCTCCAAAAACATTCAGTACTTC.

In DNA, the CDR3 is TGCGCCAGCAGCTTGACAGGGAACAACTATGGCTACACCTTC. The encoded protein is CASSLTGNNYGYTF. The rearrangement joins TRBV5-1 to TRBJ1-2, with D possibly matching TRBD1 (6 bases). This CDR3 is built from 14 residues. The germline V gene encodes CDR1 SGHRS and CDR2 YFSETQ. V gave up 1 base and J gave up 2 bases, with 9 bases separating them.

In this sample, this clonotype turned up many times. The chain employs TRBV29-1 and TRBJ1-1; TRBD1 matches 7 bases. The CDR3 covers 15 residues. With 8 bases clipped from V and 6 bases from J, the junction kept 18 bases outside the gene matches. Germline V CDR1 and CDR2: SQVTM, ANQGSEA. The CDR3 coding sequence is TGCAGCCAGGAGAGGGCGGACAGGTGGTACTCTGAAGCTTTCTTT. This encodes CSQERADRWYSEAFF.

This clonotype was observed at least ten times. The V and J genes are TRBV11-2 and TRBJ2-1; 7 nucleotides match TRBD2. This CDR3 contains 15 residues. Germline V gene sequence: CDR1 SGHAT, CDR2 FQNNGV. Trimming cost V 5 bases and J 5 bases; bases outside gene matches: 9. This CDR3 is CASSPRAGVNNEQFF. CDR3 coding DNA: TGTGCCAGCAGCCCCCGGGCGGGAGTGAACAATGAGCAGTTCTTC.

The sample holds many counts of this clonotype. The chain combines TRBV4-2 with TRBJ2-2; D gene ambiguous. The CDR3 is 14 residues long. V gave up 0 bases and J gave up 6 bases, with 8 bases separating them. CDR1 is LGHNA, CDR2 YNFKEQ, per germline. CDR3 sequence (DNA): TGTGCCAGCAGCCAAGATTTGGTGGCCGGGGAGCTGTTTTTT. Protein product: CASSQDLVAGELFF.

In its sample, this clonotype was seen many times. The chain links TRBV9 to TRBJ2-7; 8 bases match TRBD1. In germline, CDR1 is SGDLS, CDR2 YYNGEE. The CDR3 is 17 amino acids. V lost 2 bases, J lost 2 bases, and 12 bases stayed unmatched. Here the CDR3 DNA reads TGTGCCAGCAGCGTCCATACCAGGGGGCGTCTCACCTACGAGCAGTACTTC. Translated: CASSVHTRGRLTYEQYF.

This clonotype was counted ten times or more. CDR3 DNA sequence: TGCGCCAGCAGCTTTCGGGGGGACAGCTCCTACGAGCAGTACTTC. It encodes CASSFRGDSSYEQYF. The V gene is TRBV5-1, the J gene TRBJ2-7, with D possibly called TRBD1 or TRBD2 (7 bases each). Trimming shortened V by 2 bases and J by 0 bases, and 12 bases separated the two germline ends. The CDR3 is 15 residues long. From germline, CDR1 is SGHRS and CDR2 YFSETQ.

This chain connects TRBV7-9 to TRBJ1-6; D is unresolved. The CDR3 extends over 15 amino acids. In germline, CDR1 is SEHNR, CDR2 FQNEAQ (reference sequence). The V and J ends lost 4 bases and 3 bases respectively, with 10 bases between them. The CDR3: CASSSEGSYNSPLHF. As DNA, the CDR3 is TGTGCCAGCAGCTCCGAGGGCAGCTATAATTCACCCCTCCACTTT.

Ten or more counts support this clonotype. V gene TRBV12-3 or TRBV12-4 combines with J gene TRBJ2-7; 8 bases are a match to TRBD2. This CDR3 region has 17 residues. Germline trimming cut 3 bases from V and 1 base from J; bases unmatched to any gene: 11. Written as DNA, the CDR3 is TGTGCCAGCAGTTTTCCTCGGGGGGGATCGGGATCCTACGAGCAGTACTTC. This sequence encodes CASSFPRGGSGSYEQYF.

The chain links TRBV20-1 to TRBJ2-1; 11 nucleotides match TRBD2. V lost 6 bases, J lost 3 bases, and 16 bases stayed unmatched. The CDR3 has 18 residues. Germline loops: CDR1 DFQATT, CDR2 SNEGSKA (reference sequence). CDR3: CSAQPITVGLADYNEQFF. CDR3 nucleotide sequence: TGCAGTGCACAGCCAATTACCGTGGGACTAGCGGACTACAATGAGCAGTTCTTC.

In its sample, this clonotype was seen many times. The V call is TRBV4-3, the J call TRBJ2-4; 7 bases fit TRBD1. Germline V gives CDR1 LGHNA, CDR2 YSLEER. Trimming took 4 bases from V and 9 from J; bases not matched to a gene: 6. This CDR3 is 13 amino acids long. In nucleotides, the CDR3 is TGCGCCAGCAGCCCGGACAGGCAGGGCATTCAGTACTTC. Amino acid sequence: CASSPDRQGIQYF.

V usage is TRBV12-3 or TRBV12-4 and J usage is TRBJ2-7; D may be TRBD1 (5 bases). The V end lost 3 bases, the J end lost 7 bases, and 16 bases lay between the germline ends. This CDR3 region has 14 residues. The CDR3 region is CASSFFGRQQEQYF. The DNA of the CDR3 is TGTGCCAGCAGTTTCTTTGGTCGACAGCAGGAGCAGTACTTC.